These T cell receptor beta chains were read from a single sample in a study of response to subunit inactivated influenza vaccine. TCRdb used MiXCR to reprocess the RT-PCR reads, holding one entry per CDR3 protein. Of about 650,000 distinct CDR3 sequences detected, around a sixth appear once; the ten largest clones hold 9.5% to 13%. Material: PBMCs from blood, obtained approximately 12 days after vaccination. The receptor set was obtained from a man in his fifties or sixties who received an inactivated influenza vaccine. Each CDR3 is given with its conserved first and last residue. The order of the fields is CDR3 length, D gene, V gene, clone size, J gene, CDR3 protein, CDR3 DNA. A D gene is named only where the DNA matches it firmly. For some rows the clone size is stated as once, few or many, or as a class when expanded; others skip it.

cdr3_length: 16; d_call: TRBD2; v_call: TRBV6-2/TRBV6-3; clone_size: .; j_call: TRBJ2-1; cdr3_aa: CASSLQLAGGYNEQFF; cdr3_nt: TGTGCCAGCAGTTTACAACTAGCGGGAGGGTACAATGAGCAGTTCTTC
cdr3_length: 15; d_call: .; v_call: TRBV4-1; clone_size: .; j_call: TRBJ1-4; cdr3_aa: CASSGSGSINEKLFF; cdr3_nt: TGCGCCAGCAGCGGGAGCGGCTCGATTAATGAAAAACTGTTTTTT
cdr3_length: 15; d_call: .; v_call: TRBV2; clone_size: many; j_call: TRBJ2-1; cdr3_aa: CASSVEGSSYNEQFF; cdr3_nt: TGTGCCAGCAGTGTGGAGGGTAGCTCCTACAATGAGCAGTTCTTC
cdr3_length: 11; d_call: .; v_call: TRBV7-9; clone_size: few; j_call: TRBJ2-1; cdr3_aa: CASRGSNEQFF; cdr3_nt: TGTGCCAGCAGGGGGTCAAATGAGCAGTTCTTC
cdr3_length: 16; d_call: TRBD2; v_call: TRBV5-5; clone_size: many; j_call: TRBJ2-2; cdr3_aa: CASSGGLAANTGELFF; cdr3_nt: TGTGCCAGCAGCGGGGGACTAGCGGCGAACACCGGGGAGCTGTTTTTT
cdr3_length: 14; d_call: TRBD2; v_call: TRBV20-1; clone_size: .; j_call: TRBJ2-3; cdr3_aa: CSAELAGLSDTQYF; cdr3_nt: TGCAGTGCGGAACTAGCGGGACTTTCCGATACGCAGTATTTT
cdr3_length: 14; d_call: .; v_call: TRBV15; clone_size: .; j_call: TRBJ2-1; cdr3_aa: CATSSPTGERGQFF; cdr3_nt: TGTGCCACCAGCAGTCCAACAGGAGAAAGGGGGCAGTTCTTC
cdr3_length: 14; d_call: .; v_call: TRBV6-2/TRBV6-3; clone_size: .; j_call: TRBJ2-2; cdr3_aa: CASSYRTNTGELFF; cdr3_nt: TGTGCCAGCAGTTACCGTACGAACACCGGGGAGCTGTTTTTT
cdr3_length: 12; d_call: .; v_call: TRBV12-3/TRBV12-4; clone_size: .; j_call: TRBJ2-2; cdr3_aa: CATFGGTGELFF; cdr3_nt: TGTGCCACCTTTGGGGGGACCGGGGAGCTGTTTTTT
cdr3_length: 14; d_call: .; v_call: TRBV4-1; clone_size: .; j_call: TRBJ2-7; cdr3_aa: CASSQAGLLYEQYF; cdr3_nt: TGCGCCAGCAGCCAGGCGGGACTTCTCTACGAGCAGTACTTC
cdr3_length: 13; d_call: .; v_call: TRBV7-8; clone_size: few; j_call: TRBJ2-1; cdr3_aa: CASSLTRGHEQFF; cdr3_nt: TGTGCCAGCAGCTTAACTAGAGGTCATGAGCAGTTCTTC
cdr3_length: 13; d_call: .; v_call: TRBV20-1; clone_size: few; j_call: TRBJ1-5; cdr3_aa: CSASPGVQQPQHF; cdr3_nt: TGCAGTGCTAGCCCCGGGGTACAGCAGCCCCAGCATTTT
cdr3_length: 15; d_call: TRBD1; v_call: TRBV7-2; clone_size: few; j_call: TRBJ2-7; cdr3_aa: CASSKRGQSSYEQYF; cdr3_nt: TGTGCCAGCAGCAAAAGGGGGCAGAGCTCCTACGAGCAGTACTTC
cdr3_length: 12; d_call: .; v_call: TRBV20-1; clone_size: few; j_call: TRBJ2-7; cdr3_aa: CSARLTTYEQYF; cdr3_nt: TGCAGTGCTAGACTGACCACCTACGAGCAGTACTTC
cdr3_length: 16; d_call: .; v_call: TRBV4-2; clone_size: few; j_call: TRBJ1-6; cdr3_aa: CASSQDAGVYNSPLHF; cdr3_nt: TGTGCCAGCAGCCAAGATGCGGGGGTTTATAATTCACCCCTCCACTTT
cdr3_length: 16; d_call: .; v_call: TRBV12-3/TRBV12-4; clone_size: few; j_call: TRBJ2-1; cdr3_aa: CASSSGRAGFYNEQFF; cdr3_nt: TGTGCCAGCAGCTCCGGACGGGCGGGATTCTACAATGAGCAGTTCTTC
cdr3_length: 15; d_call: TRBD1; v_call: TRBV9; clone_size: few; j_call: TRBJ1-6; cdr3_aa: CASSPVRDSNSPLHF; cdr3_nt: TGTGCCAGCAGCCCCGTCCGGGACAGCAACTCACCCCTCCACTTT
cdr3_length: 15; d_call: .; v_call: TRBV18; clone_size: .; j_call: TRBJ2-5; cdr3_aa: CASSPNQQGAETQYF; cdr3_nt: TGTGCCAGCTCACCGAATCAGCAGGGCGCGGAGACCCAGTACTTC
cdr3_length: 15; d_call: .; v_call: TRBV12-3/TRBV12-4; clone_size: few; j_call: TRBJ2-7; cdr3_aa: CASVKMGGAAYEQYF; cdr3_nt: TGTGCCAGCGTAAAAATGGGGGGAGCGGCCTACGAGCAGTACTTC
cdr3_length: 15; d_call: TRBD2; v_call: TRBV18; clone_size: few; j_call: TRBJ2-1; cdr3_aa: CASSQGLADYNEQFF; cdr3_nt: TGTGCCAGCTCCCAGGGACTAGCGGACTACAATGAGCAGTTCTTC
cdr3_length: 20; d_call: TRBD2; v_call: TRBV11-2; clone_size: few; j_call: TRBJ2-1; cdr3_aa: CASSATRPVGSGRAAGEQFF; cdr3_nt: TGTGCCAGCAGCGCCACTAGACCTGTGGGTAGCGGGAGGGCCGCCGGTGAGCAGTTCTTC
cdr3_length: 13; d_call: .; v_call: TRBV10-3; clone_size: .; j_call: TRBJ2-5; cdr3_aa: CAIRRGLGETQYF; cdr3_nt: TGTGCCATCAGACGAGGGTTGGGGGAGACCCAGTACTTC
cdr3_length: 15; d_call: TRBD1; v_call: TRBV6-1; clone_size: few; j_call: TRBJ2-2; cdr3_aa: CASSVGDSHTGELFF; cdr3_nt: TGTGCCAGCAGTGTTGGGGACAGCCACACCGGGGAGCTGTTTTTT
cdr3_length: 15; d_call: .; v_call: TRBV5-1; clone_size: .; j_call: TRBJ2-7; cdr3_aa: CASSSSGTENYEQYF; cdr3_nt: TGCGCCAGCAGCTCTTCCGGGACGGAGAACTACGAGCAGTACTTC
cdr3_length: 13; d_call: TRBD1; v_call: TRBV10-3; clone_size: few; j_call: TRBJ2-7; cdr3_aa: CATSGQGEYEQYF; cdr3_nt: TGTGCCACCTCAGGACAGGGAGAATACGAGCAGTACTTC
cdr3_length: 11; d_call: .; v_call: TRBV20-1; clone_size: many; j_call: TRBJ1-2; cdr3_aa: CTTNRDPGYTF; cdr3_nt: TGCACAACCAACCGAGACCCTGGCTACACCTTC
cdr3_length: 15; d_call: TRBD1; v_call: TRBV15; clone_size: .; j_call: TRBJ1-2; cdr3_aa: CATSWDRDRHYGYTF; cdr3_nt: TGTGCCACCAGCTGGGACCGGGACAGGCACTATGGCTACACCTTC
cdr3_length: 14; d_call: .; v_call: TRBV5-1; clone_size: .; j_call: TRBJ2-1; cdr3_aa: CASSLSWAYNEQFF; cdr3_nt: TGCGCCAGCAGCTTGAGTTGGGCCTACAATGAGCAGTTCTTC
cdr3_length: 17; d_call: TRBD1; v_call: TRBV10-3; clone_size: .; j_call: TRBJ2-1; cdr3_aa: CAISVGTGGLGYNEQFF; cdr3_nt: TGTGCCATCAGCGTCGGGACAGGGGGCCTTGGTTACAATGAGCAGTTCTTC
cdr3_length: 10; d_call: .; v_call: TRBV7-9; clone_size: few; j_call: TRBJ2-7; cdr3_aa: CASGRHEQYF; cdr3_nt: TGTGCCAGCGGCCGCCACGAGCAGTACTTC
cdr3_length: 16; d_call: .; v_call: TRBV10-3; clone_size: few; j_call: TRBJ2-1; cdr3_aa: CAISDPRGRKNNEQFF; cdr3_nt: TGTGCCATCAGTGACCCCAGGGGACGGAAAAACAATGAGCAGTTCTTC
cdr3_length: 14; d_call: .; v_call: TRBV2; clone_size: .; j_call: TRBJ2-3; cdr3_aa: CASSVASSTDTQYF; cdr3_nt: TGTGCCAGCAGTGTCGCTAGTAGCACAGATACGCAGTATTTT
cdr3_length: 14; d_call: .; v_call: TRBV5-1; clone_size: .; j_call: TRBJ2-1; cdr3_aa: CASSSQGPGDEQFF; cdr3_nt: TGCGCCAGCAGTTCCCAGGGGCCGGGGGATGAGCAGTTCTTC
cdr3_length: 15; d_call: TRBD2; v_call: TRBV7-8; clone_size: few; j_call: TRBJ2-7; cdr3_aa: CASSLSGAFSYEQYF; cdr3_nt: TGTGCCAGCAGTTTGAGCGGGGCTTTCTCCTACGAGCAGTACTTC
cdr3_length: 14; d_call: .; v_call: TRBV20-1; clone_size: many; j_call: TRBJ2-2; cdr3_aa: CSASGDSNTGELFF; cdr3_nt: TGCAGTGCTAGCGGGGATTCGAACACCGGGGAGCTGTTTTTT
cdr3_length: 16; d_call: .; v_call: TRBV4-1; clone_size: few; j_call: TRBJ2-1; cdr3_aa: CASSRLGQGIKYEQFF; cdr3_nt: TGCGCCAGCAGCAGATTAGGCCAGGGAATTAAGTATGAGCAGTTCTTC
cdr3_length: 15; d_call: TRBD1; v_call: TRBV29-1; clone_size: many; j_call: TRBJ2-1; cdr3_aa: CSVPSQVRGRNEQFF; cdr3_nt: TGCAGCGTCCCCTCGCAGGTCAGGGGGCGTAATGAGCAGTTCTTC
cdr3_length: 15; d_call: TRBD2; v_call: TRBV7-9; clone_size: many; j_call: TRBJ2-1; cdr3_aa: CASSPPGLAGLQGFF; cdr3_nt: TGTGCCAGCAGCCCACCGGGACTAGCGGGCCTTCAGGGTTTCTTC
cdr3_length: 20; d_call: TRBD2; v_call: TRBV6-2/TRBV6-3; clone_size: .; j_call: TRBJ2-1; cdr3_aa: CASGPASGAPYYLSYNEQFF; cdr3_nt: TGTGCCAGCGGTCCGGCTAGCGGGGCGCCGTACTACCTTTCCTACAATGAGCAGTTCTTC
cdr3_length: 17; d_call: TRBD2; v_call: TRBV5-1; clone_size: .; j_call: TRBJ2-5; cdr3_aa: CASSLYWRLAEQQTQYF; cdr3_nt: TGCGCCAGCAGCTTGTATTGGAGACTAGCGGAACAACAGACCCAGTACTTC
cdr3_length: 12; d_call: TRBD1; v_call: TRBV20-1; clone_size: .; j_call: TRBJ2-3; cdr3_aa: CSARWTGNTQYF; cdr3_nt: TGCAGTGCTAGATGGACAGGAAATACGCAGTATTTT
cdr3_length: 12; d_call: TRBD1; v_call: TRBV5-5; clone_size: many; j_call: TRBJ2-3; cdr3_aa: CASSLRQGTGYF; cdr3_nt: TGTGCCAGCAGCCTACGACAGGGCACTGGGTATTTT
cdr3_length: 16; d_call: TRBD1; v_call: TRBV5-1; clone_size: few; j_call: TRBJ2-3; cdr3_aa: CASSLFGTGSTDTQYF; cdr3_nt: TGCGCCAGCAGCTTGTTTGGGACAGGGAGCACAGATACGCAGTATTTT
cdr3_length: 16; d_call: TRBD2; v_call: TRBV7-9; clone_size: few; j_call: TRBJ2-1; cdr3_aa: CASSTIAGGFPNEQFF; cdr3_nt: TGTGCCAGCAGCACTATAGCGGGAGGTTTCCCCAATGAGCAGTTCTTC
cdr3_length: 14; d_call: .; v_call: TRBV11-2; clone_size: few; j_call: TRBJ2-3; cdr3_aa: CASRPRERTDTQYF; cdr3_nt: TGTGCCAGCAGGCCCCGGGAACGCACAGATACGCAGTATTTT
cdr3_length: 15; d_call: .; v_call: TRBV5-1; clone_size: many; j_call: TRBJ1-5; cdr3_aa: CASSFAGSSNQPQHF; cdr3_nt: TGCGCCAGCAGCTTCGCGGGGTCCAGCAATCAGCCCCAGCATTTT
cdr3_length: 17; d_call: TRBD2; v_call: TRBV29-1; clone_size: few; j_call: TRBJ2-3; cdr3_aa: CSVVGSRAGGGTDTQYF; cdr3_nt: TGCAGCGTTGTGGGCTCCCGGGCGGGAGGGGGAACAGATACGCAGTATTTT